In this sample, the clone carrying this T cell receptor beta chain turned up once. The data were obtained in a study of blood T cell repertoires in COVID-19. Looking at the study overall: PBMCs, B-cell-depleted T cells, or T cells were the source of the cDNA or gDNA that made up the material.

Repertoires were generated with immunoSEQ multiplex PCR, while TCRdb's copy carries only in-frame clones and drops some. The sample includes over 45,000 clones, more than 75% seen only once; the top ten take approximately 7.2%. V was pared by 6 bases and J by 5 bases, with 18 bases between. CDR3 length: 15 amino acids. Germline CDR1 SGHRS, CDR2 YFSETQ. This clonotype was obtained from a man in his fifties or sixties with acute or convalescent COVID-19. Sample: peripheral blood. The rearrangement joins TRBV5-1 to TRBJ2-1; tentative D call: TRBD2 (6 bases). The CDR3 here is CASINGGYQDNEQFF. Here the CDR3 DNA reads TGCGCCAGCATAAACGGGGGTTACCAGGACAATGAGCAGTTCTTC.